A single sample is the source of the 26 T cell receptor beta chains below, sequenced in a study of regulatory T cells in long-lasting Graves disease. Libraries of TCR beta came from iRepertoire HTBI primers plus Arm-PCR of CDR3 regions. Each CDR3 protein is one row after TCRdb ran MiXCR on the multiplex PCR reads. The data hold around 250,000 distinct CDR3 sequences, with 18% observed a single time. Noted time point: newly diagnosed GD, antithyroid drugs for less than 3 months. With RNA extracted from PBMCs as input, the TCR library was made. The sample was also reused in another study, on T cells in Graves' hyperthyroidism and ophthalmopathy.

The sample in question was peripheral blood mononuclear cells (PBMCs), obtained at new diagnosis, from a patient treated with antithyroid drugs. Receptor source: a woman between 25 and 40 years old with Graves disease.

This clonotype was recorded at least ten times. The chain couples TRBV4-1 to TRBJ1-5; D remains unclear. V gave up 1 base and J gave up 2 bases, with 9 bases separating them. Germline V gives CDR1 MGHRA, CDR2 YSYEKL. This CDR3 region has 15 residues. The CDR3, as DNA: TGCGCCAGCAGCCAAGTATCTGGAGGCAATCAGCCCCAGCATTTT. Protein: CASSQVSGGNQPQHF.

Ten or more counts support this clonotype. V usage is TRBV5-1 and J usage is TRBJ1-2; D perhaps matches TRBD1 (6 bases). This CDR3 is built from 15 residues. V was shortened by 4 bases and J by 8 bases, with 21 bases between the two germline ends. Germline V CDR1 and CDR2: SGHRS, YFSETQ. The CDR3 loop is CASSPLRGGGYGYTF. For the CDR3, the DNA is TGCGCCAGCAGCCCGCTCAGAGGGGGGGGCTACGGCTACACCTTC.

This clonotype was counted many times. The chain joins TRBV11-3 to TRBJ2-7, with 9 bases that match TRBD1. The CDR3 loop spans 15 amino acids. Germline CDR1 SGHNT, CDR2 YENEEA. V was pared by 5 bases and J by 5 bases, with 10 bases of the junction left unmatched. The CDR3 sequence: CASSIGGTGYDEQYF. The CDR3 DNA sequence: TGTGCCAGCAGCATCGGCGGGACAGGGTATGACGAGCAGTACTTC.

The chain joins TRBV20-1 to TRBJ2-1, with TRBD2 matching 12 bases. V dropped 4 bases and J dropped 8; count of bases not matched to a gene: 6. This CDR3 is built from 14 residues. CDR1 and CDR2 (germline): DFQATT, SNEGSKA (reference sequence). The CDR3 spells CSATPTSGGHEQFF. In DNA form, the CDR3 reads TGCAGTGCTACCCCAACTAGCGGGGGGCATGAGCAGTTCTTC.

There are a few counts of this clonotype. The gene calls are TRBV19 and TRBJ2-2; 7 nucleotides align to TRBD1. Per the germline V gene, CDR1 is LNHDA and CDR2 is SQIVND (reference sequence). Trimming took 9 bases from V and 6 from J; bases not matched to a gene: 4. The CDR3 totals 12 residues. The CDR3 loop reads CASVQGSGELFF. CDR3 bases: TGTGCCAGCGTACAGGGGTCCGGGGAGCTGTTTTTT.

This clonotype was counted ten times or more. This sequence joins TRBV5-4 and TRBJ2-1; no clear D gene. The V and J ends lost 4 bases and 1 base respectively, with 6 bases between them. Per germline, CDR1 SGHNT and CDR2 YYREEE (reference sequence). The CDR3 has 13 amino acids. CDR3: CASSPESYNEQFF. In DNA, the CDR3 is TGTGCCAGCAGCCCGGAATCCTACAATGAGCAGTTCTTC.

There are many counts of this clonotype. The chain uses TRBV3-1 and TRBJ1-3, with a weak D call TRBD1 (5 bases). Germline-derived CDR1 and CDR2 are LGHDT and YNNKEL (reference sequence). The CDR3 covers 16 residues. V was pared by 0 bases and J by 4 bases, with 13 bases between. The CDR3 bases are TGTGCCAGCAGCCAAGATTGGATGGACACAGGAAACACCATATATTTT. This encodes CASSQDWMDTGNTIYF.

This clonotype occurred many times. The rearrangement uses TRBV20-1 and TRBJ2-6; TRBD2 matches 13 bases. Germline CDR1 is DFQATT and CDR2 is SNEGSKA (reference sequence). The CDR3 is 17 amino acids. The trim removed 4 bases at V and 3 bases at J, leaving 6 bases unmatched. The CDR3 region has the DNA TGCAGTGCTACCACTAGCGGGGGGGCCCTTGGGGCCAACGTCCTGACTTTC. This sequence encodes CSATTSGGALGANVLTF.

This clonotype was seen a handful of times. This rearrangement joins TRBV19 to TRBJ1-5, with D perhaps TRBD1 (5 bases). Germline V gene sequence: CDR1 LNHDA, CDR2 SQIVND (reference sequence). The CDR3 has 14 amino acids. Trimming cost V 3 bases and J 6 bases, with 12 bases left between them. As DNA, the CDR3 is TGTGCCAGTAGTATCGGGGCAGGGAGTCAGCCCCAGCATTTT. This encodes CASSIGAGSQPQHF.

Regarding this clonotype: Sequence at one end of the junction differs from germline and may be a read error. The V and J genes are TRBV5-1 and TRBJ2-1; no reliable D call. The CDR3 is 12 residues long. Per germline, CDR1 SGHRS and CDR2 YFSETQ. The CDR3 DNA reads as TGTGCCAGCAGCCAAACAGTCCTAGGGCAGTTCTTC. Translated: CASSQTVLGQFF.

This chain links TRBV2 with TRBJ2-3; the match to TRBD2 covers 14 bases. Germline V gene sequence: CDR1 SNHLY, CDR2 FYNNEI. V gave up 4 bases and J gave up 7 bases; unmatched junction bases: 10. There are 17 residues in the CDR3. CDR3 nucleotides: TGTGCCAGCAGTGGGGGACTAGCGGGAGCCAATTTAAATACGCAGTATTTT. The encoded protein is CASSGGLAGANLNTQYF. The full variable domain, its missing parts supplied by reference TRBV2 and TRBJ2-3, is EPEVTQTPSHQVTQMGQEVILRCVPISNHLYFYWYRQILGQKVEFLVSFYNNEISEKSEIFDDQFSVERPDGSNFTLKIRSTKLEDSAMYFCASSGGLAGANLNTQYFGPGTRLTVL.

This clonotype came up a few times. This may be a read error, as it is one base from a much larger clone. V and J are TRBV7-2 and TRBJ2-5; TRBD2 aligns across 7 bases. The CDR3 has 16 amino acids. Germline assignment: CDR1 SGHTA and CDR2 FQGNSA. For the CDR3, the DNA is TGTGCCAGCAGCTTAGACTCTGGCGGGGGAAACAATGAGCAGCTCTTC. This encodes CASSLDSGGGNNEQLF.

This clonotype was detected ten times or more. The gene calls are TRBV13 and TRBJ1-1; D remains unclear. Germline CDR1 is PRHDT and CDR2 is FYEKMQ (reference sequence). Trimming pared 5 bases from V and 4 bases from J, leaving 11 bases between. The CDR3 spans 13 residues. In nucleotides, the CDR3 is TGTGCCAGCAGCCCTTCGATCCCCACTGAAGCTTTCTTT. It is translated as CASSPSIPTEAFF.

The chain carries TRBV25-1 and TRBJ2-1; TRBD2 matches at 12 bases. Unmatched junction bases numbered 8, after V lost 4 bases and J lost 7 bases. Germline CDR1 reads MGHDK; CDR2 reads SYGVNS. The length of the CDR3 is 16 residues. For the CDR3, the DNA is TGTGCCAGCAGTGTGACTAGCGGGGGCCAACGAAATGAGCAGTTCTTC. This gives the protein CASSVTSGGQRNEQFF.

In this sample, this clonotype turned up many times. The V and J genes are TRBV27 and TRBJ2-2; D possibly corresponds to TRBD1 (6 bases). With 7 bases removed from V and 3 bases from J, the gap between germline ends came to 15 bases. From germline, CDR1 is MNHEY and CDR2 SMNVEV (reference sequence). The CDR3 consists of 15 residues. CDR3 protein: CASTGQGGDTGELFF. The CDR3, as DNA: TGTGCCAGCACCGGACAAGGGGGAGACACCGGGGAGCTGTTTTTT.

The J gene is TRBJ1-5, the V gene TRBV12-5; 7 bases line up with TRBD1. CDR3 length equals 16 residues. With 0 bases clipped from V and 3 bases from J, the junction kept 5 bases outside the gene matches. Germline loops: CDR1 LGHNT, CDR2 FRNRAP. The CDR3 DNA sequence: TGTGCTAGTGGTTTGGTACAGGGGTCTCACAATCAGCCCCAGCATTTT. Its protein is CASGLVQGSHNQPQHF.

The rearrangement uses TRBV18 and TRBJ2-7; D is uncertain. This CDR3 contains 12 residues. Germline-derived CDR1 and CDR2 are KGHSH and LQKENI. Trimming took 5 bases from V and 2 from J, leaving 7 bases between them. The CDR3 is CASSTRTYEQYF. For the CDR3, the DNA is TGTGCCAGCTCAACAAGGACCTACGAGCAGTACTTC.

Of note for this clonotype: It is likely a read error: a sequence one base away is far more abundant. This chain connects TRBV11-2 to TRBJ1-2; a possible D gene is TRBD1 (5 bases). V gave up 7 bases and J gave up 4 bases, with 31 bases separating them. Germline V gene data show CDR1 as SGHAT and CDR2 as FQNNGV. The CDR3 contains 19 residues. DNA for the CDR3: TGTGCCAGCAACTCACCCTTCGGCGGACGAGGGAGACAGCTCTATGGCTACACCTTC. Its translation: CASNSPFGGRGRQLYGYTF.

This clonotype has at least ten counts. The CDR3 DNA reads as TGTGCCAGCAGCCAAGTCCCGAGAAAAAACACTGAAGCTTTCTTT. This codes for CASSQVPRKNTEAFF. The chain employs TRBV3-1 and TRBJ1-1, with no clear D. The V end was cut by 1 base, the J end by 2 bases, with 11 bases between. Germline V gene sequence: CDR1 LGHDT, CDR2 YNNKEL (reference sequence). This CDR3 comprises 15 residues.

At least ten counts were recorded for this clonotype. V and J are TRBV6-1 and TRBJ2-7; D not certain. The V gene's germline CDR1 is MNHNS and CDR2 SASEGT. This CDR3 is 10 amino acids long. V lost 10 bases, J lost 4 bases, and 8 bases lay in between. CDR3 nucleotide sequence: TGTGCCACCGTAGGGTACGAGCAGTACTTC. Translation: CATVGYEQYF.

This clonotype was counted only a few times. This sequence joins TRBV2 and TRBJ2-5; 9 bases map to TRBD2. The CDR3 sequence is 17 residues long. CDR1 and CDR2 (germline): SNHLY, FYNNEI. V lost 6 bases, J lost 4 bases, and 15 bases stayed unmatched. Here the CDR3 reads CASRTSGAGGLTETQYF. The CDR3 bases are TGTGCCAGCAGGACCTCTGGGGCGGGGGGGCTCACAGAGACCCAGTACTTC.

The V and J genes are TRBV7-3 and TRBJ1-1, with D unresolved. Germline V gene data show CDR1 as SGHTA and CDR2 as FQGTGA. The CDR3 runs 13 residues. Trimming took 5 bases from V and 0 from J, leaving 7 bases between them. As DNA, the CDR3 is TGTGCCAGCAGCGACCAAATGAACACTGAAGCTTTCTTT. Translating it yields CASSDQMNTEAFF.

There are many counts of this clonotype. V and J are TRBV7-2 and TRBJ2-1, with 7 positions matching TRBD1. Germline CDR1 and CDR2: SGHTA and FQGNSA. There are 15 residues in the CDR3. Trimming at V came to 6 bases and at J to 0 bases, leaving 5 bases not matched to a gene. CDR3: CASSVSGGSYNEQFF. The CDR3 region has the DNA TGTGCCAGCAGTGTATCAGGGGGCTCCTACAATGAGCAGTTCTTC.

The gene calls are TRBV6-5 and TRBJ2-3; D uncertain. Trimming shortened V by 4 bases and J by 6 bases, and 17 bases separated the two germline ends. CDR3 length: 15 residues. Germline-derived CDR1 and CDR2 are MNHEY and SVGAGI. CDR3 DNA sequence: TGTGCCAGCAGTTCCTTCCCCGGTTTTCGCGATACGCAGTATTTT. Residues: CASSSFPGFRDTQYF.

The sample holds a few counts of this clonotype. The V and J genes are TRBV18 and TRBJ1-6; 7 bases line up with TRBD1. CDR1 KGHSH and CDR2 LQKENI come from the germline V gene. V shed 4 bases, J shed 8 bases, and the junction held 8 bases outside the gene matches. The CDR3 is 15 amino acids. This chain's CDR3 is CASSLNQGGDSPLHF. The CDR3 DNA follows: TGTGCCAGCTCACTTAATCAGGGGGGGGATTCACCCCTCCACTTT.

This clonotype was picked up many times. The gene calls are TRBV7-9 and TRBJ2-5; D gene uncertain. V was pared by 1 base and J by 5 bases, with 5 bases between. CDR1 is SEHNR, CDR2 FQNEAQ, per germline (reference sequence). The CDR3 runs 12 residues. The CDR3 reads CASSLGSETQYF. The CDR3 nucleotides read TGTGCCAGCAGCTTAGGGTCGGAGACCCAGTACTTC. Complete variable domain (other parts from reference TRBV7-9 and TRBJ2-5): DTGVSQNPRHKITKRGQNVTFRCDPISEHNRLYWYRQTLGQGPEFLTYFQNEAQLEKSRLLSDRFSAERPKGSFSTLEIQRTEQGDSAMYLCASSLGSETQYFGPGTRLLVL.